The subject of this entry is one TCR beta chain. Its matching antigen is unknown. The CDR3 has 18 amino acids. Germline CDR1 MGHRA, CDR2 YSYEKL. With 0 bases clipped from V and 2 bases from J, the junction kept 6 bases outside the gene matches. This entry comes from a study of molecular identifiers for immune sequencing clone quantification. Findings of the study overall: Over 99% of effector molecules, but under 1% in naive cells, were held by clones with more than 20 RNA copies.

Bulk TCR libraries used previously described methods and listed TCR primers. TCRdb reprocessed the PCR reads via MiXCR and lists one record per CDR3 protein. The table lists 400,000 to 600,000 distinct CDR3 sequences, about 25% of them singletons. The V and J genes are TRBV4-1 and TRBJ2-7; 14 nucleotides match TRBD2. Sequencing used naive CD8+ T cells from blood, with Jurkat cell RNA spiked in. Subset specified: FACS-sorted CD8+CD4-CCR7+CD45RA+ naive T cells. The TCR comes from a human donor in good health. Some libraries in this study had Jurkat cell RNA spiked in. The CDR3 sequence is CASSQDSPGLAGAYEQYF. CDR3 DNA sequence: TGCGCCAGCAGCCAAGATTCCCCGGGACTAGCGGGGGCCTACGAGCAGTACTTC.